The next 23 T cell receptor beta chains were all read from a single sample in a study of cytomegalovirus exposure and HLA in healthy donors. The table came from immunoSEQ multiplex PCR; TCRdb's copy has only in-frame clones and leaves some out. Altogether about 110,000 clones are present, around 86% being singletons, with the ten largest covering roughly 4.2%. Material: PBMCs. The receptors stem from a young woman in good health and CMV-seropositive.

The chain couples TRBV29-1 to TRBJ1-4; tentatively, D is TRBD1 (6 bases). The CDR3 loop spans 13 amino acids. In germline, CDR1 is SQVTM, CDR2 ANQGSEA. V lost 5 bases, J lost 5 bases, and 12 bases lay in between. This CDR3 is CSVRTATNEKLFF. The CDR3 bases are TGCAGCGTTCGGACAGCCACGAATGAAAAACTGTTTTTT.

This clone was detected a few times. This rearrangement joins TRBV5-6 to TRBJ1-2; D is unclear. From germline, CDR1 is SGHDT and CDR2 YYEEEE. CDR3 size: 13 residues. Trimming cost V 4 bases and J 4 bases, with 11 bases left between them. CDR3 DNA: TGTGCCAGCAGCCCCACAGTCAGCTATGGCTACACCTTC. Its translation is CASSPTVSYGYTF.

The chain carries TRBV18 and TRBJ2-3, with D perhaps matching TRBD1 (5 bases). Germline-derived CDR1 and CDR2 are KGHSH and LQKENI. V was cut by 3 bases and J by 3 bases, with 7 bases left in between. The CDR3 has 13 amino acids. CDR3 in amino acids: CASSPAGTDTQYF. The CDR3 DNA reads TGTGCCAGCTCACCGGCAGGGACAGATACGCAGTATTTT.

This clone was counted once. CDR3 coding DNA: TGTGCCAGCAGCTGGACTAGCGGGGGCACAGATACGCAGTATTTT. This codes for CASSWTSGGTDTQYF. The chain uses TRBV9 and TRBJ2-3, with 12 bases lining up with TRBD2. Unmatched junction bases numbered 1, after V lost 4 bases and J lost 1 base. From germline, CDR1 is SGDLS and CDR2 YYNGEE. The CDR3 spans 15 residues.

The rearrangement uses TRBV10-3 and TRBJ2-7; 7 bases are a match to TRBD1. Per germline, CDR1 ENHRY and CDR2 SYGVKD. This CDR3 spans 15 amino acids. The V gene end was trimmed by 9 bases and the J gene end by 1 base; junction bases not matched to a gene: 12. CDR3 DNA: TGTGCCATACCACAGGGGCCAGGGCCTTCCTACGAGCAGTACTTC. Its translation is CAIPQGPGPSYEQYF.

This rearrangement joins TRBV25-1 to TRBJ2-6, with a weak D call TRBD1 (6 bases). The V and J ends lost 6 bases and 3 bases respectively, with 12 bases between them. Germline V lookup: CDR1 MGHDK, CDR2 SYGVNS. The CDR3 spans 15 residues. In DNA form, the CDR3 reads TGTGCCAGCAGAGATACAGGGTTTGGGGCCAACGTCCTGACTTTC. Amino acid sequence: CASRDTGFGANVLTF.

This clone was recorded once. This chain connects TRBV28 to TRBJ1-1, with TRBD1 as a possible D gene (5 bases). The V end lost 5 bases, the J end lost 0 bases, and 10 bases lay between the germline ends. The CDR3 is 14 amino acids. The germline gives CDR1 MDHEN, CDR2 SYDVKM. CDR3 DNA sequence: TGTGCCAGCAGTCTCGGACACTTGAACACTGAAGCTTTCTTT. This codes for CASSLGHLNTEAFF.

J is TRBJ2-3 and V is TRBV9, with D maybe TRBD1 (6 bases). The CDR3 consists of 14 residues. Germline V lookup: CDR1 SGDLS, CDR2 YYNGEE. V was trimmed by 3 bases and J by 5 bases, leaving 13 bases between them. CDR3 protein: CASSASGTKDTQYF. CDR3 nucleotides: TGTGCCAGCAGCGCCTCCGGGACAAAAGATACGCAGTATTTT.

The chain combines TRBV2 with TRBJ1-5, with 10 bases aligning to TRBD1. The CDR3 runs to 14 residues. Germline V gene lookup returns CDR1 SNHLY and CDR2 FYNNEI. V dropped 5 bases and J dropped 7; count of bases not matched to a gene: 5. The DNA of the CDR3 is TGTGCCAGCAGTCTGACAGGGGGCATACAGCCCCAGCATTTT. It encodes CASSLTGGIQPQHF.

This chain joins TRBV6-5 and TRBJ2-2; 7 bases agree with TRBD1. The CDR3 loop spans 14 amino acids. CDR1 MNHEY and CDR2 SVGAGI come from the germline V gene. Trimming took 7 bases from V and 3 from J; bases not matched to a gene: 5. CDR3 bases: TGTGCCAGCATCCAGGGGGAGCACACCGGGGAGCTGTTTTTT. Protein product: CASIQGEHTGELFF.

This chain's CDR3 is CASLRGDISGNTIYF. CDR3 bases: TGTGCCAGTCTTCGAGGGGACATCTCTGGAAACACCATATATTTT. The J gene is TRBJ1-3, the V gene TRBV2; D is perhaps TRBD1 (6 bases). The CDR3 extends over 15 amino acids. The germline V gene has CDR1 SNHLY and CDR2 FYNNEI. V lost 9 bases, J lost 0 bases, and 15 bases lay in between.

The CDR3 DNA reads as TGTGCCAGCAGTTACACATCGCGCGGGGAGCAGTACTTC. The encoded protein is CASSYTSRGEQYF. The chain couples TRBV6-5 to TRBJ2-7; perhaps TRBD2 as D (5 bases). CDR1 is MNHEY and CDR2 is SVGAGI in the germline V gene. The germline V and J ends were trimmed by 2 bases and 7 bases, with 12 bases remaining between them. The CDR3 is 13 residues long.

V gene TRBV5-1 combines with J gene TRBJ2-7, with 9 bases lining up with TRBD1. CDR1 and CDR2 from the germline V gene are SGHRS and YFSETQ. The CDR3 contains 15 residues. The junction had 8 bases not matched to a gene; V was cut back by 4 bases and J by 3 bases. The CDR3 nucleotides are TGCGCCAGCAGCCTGACAACGGGACAGGGCTACGAGCAGTACTTC. It is translated as CASSLTTGQGYEQYF.

The V and J genes are TRBV27 and TRBJ2-1; TRBD2 agrees at 9 bases. The CDR3 runs 17 residues. Per germline, CDR1 MNHEY and CDR2 SMNVEV (reference sequence). V lost 3 bases and J lost 4; bases outside the gene matches: 10. The CDR3 DNA reads TGTGCCAGCAGTTTGACTAGCGGACGAACATCATACAATGAGCAGTTCTTC. Its translation: CASSLTSGRTSYNEQFF.

In its sample, this clone was seen once. The chain links TRBV28 to TRBJ1-1; 9 bases align to TRBD1. Germline CDR1 is MDHEN and CDR2 is SYDVKM. The CDR3 totals 17 residues. With V trimmed by 7 bases and J by 1 base, 13 bases remained unmatched. The CDR3 DNA is TGTGCCAGCAAAGGGACAGGGATGGGGGAAAAGAACACTGAAGCTTTCTTT. It translates to CASKGTGMGEKNTEAFF.

This chain connects TRBV5-5 to TRBJ1-2; D is uncertain. The V end was cut by 1 base, the J end by 3 bases, with 10 bases between. The CDR3 totals 14 residues. Germline-derived CDR1 and CDR2 are SGHKS and YYEKEE (reference sequence). Here the CDR3 reads CASSLFSPDYGYTF. As DNA, the CDR3 is TGTGCCAGCAGCTTGTTCTCCCCAGACTATGGCTACACCTTC.

DNA for the CDR3: TGCGCCAGCAGCAACCGGGACAGTTACGAGCAGTACTTC. Translated: CASSNRDSYEQYF. This chain links TRBV5-1 with TRBJ2-7, with 7 bases matching TRBD1. Germline loops: CDR1 SGHRS, CDR2 YFSETQ. The J segment lost 4 bases and the V segment lost 4 bases, leaving 5 bases of the junction unmatched. The CDR3 runs to 13 residues.

This rearrangement joins TRBV28 to TRBJ2-3, with D tentatively TRBD2 (5 bases). V was clipped by 1 base and J by 2 bases, with 10 bases between them. The germline CDR1 and CDR2 sequences are MDHEN and SYDVKM. The CDR3 loop spans 15 amino acids. The CDR3 bases are TGTGCCAGCAGTTTATATCCTAGCTTCACAGATACGCAGTATTTT. This encodes CASSLYPSFTDTQYF.

The chain links TRBV2 to TRBJ2-1; TRBD2 matches 8 bases. The length of the CDR3 is 15 residues. CDR1 is SNHLY and CDR2 is FYNNEI in the germline V gene. J gave up 2 bases and V 2 bases, and 2 bases lay outside the gene matches. The CDR3 here is CASSETGGPYNEQFF. DNA for the CDR3: TGTGCCAGCAGTGAAACGGGGGGGCCCTACAATGAGCAGTTCTTC.

J is TRBJ1-1 and V is TRBV9, with D maybe TRBD1 (6 bases). This CDR3 is built from 15 residues. V was pared by 0 bases and J by 0 bases, with 9 bases between. CDR1 is SGDLS and CDR2 is YYNGEE in the germline V gene. The CDR3 protein is CASSVEDSMNTEAFF. DNA of the CDR3: TGTGCCAGCAGCGTAGAGGACAGCATGAACACTGAAGCTTTCTTT.

V gene TRBV28 combines with J gene TRBJ2-3, with 8 bases that match TRBD2. The germline V gene encodes CDR1 MDHEN and CDR2 SYDVKM. Trimming took 5 bases from V and 0 from J; bases not matched to a gene: 16. CDR3 length equals 19 residues. Here the CDR3 DNA reads TGTGCCAGCAGTAGATTTAGCGGGATTTTAGACTTTAGCACAGATACGCAGTATTTT. Protein: CASSRFSGILDFSTDTQYF. The whole variable domain, filled in from reference TRBV28 and TRBJ2-3, reads DVKVTQSSRYLVKRTGEKVFLECVQDMDHENMFWYRQDPGLGLRLIYFSYDVKMKEKGDIPEGYSVSREKKERFSLILESASTNQTSMYLCASSRFSGILDFSTDTQYFGPGTRLTVL.

This clone has a single count. The CDR3 bases are TGCGCCAGCAGCTTATCAGAATTCTACGAGCAGTACTTC. The encoded protein is CASSLSEFYEQYF. The chain carries TRBV5-1 and TRBJ2-7, with unresolved D. This CDR3 region has 13 residues. The germline V and J ends were trimmed by 2 bases and 3 bases, with 9 bases remaining between them. Per germline, CDR1 SGHRS and CDR2 YFSETQ.

This sequence joins TRBV28 and TRBJ2-7; D gene unclear. Trimming removed 3 bases at V and 0 bases at J, with 9 bases between. The germline gives CDR1 MDHEN, CDR2 SYDVKM. CDR3 size: 14 residues. In DNA, the CDR3 is TGTGCCAGCAGTTTCGGTCAGGTCTCCTACGAGCAGTACTTC. Its protein is CASSFGQVSYEQYF.